Below, one T cell receptor (beta chain) is given with its context. Its antigen remains unknown. This sample is part of a study of vaccination effects on CD4 cells after COVID-19. Sequencing in the ViraFEST assay came after antigen-specific CD4+ T cells had been expanded with viral peptide pools, which were used to stimulate PBMC. On roughly day 10 of culture, CD4+ T cells were separated out. Neither prior SARS-CoV-2 infection nor positive nucleocapsid antibodies were present in the vaccine recipients. Profiling relied on immunoSEQ multiplex PCR, and the TCRdb table lists in-frame clones only, not all of them. The sample lists more than 25,000 clones; roughly 63% were seen once. The CDR3 extends over 19 amino acids. Unmatched junction bases numbered 16, after V lost 3 bases and J lost 0 bases. CDR1 and CDR2 (germline): SGHRS, YFSETQ.

This rearrangement joins TRBV5-1 to TRBJ2-3; TRBD2 matches 7 bases. The input for sequencing was CD4+ T cells from PBMCs cultured with HCoV-229E spike peptides, taken before COVID-19 vaccination. The TCR sequence derives from a human donor who received a COVID-19 vaccine. The CDR3 reads CASSYRGMSGVGSTDTQYF. In nucleotides, the CDR3 is TGCGCCAGCAGCTATCGAGGGATGAGCGGGGTCGGGAGCACAGATACGCAGTATTTT.